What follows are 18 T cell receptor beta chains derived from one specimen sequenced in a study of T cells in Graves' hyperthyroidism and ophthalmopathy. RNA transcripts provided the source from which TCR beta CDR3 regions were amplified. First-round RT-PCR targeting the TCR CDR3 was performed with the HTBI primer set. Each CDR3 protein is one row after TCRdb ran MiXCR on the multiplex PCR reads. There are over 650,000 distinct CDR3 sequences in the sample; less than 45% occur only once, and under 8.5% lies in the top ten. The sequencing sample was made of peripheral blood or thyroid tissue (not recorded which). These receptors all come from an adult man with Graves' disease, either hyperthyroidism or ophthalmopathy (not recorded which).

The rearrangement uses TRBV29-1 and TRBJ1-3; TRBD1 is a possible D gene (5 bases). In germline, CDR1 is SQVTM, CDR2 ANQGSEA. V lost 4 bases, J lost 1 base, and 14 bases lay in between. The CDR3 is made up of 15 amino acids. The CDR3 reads CSVVVAGGSGNTIYF. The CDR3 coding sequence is TGCAGCGTTGTGGTGGCCGGGGGGTCTGGAAACACCATATATTTT.

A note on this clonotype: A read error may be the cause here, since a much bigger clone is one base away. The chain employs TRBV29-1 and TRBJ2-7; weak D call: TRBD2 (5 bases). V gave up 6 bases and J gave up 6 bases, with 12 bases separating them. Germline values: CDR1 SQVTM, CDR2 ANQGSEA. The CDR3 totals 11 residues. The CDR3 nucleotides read TGCAGCGTCGAGCGGAGGACCGAGCAGTACTTC. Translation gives CSVERRTEQYF.

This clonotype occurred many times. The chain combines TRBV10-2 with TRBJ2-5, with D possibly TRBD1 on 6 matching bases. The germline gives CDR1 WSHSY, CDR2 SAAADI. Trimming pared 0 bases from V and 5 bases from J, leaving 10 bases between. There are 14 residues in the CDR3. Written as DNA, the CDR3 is TGCGCCAGCAGTGAGTCGGTGGGGGCCGAGACCCAGTACTTC. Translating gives CASSESVGAETQYF.

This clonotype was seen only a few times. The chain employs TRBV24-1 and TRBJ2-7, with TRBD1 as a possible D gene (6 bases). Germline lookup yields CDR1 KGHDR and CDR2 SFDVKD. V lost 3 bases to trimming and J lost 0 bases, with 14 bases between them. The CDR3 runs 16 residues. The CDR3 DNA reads TGTGCCACCAGTGATCCCCTTAAACAGGGCTCCTACGAGCAGTACTTC. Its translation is CATSDPLKQGSYEQYF.

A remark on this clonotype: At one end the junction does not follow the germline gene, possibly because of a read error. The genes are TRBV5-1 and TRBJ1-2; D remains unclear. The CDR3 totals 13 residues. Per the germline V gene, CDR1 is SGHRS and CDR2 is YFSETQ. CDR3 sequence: CAGSLGPLYGYTF. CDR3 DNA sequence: TGTGCCGGCAGCTTGGGCCCCCTCTATGGCTACACCTTC.

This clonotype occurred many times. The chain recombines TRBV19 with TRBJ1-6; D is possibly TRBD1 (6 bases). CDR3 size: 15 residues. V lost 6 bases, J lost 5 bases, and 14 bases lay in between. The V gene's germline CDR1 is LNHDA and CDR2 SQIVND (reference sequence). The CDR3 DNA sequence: TGTGCCAGTAGGCAACAGGGTGGACATAATTCACCCCTCCACTTT. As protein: CASRQQGGHNSPLHF.

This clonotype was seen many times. CDR3 sequence: CASSDRRETQYF. The CDR3 DNA is TGTGCCAGCAGTGATCGAAGAGAGACCCAGTACTTC. This chain uses TRBV25-1 with TRBJ2-5; D unclear. CDR1 is MGHDK, CDR2 SYGVNS, per germline. Trimming removed 3 bases at V and 4 bases at J, with 6 bases between. CDR3 length equals 12 residues. The full variable domain, completed using reference TRBV25-1 and TRBJ2-5, is EADIYQTPRYLVIGTGKKITLECSQTMGHDKMYWYQQDPGMELHLIHYSYGVNSTEKGDLSSESTVSRIRTEHFPLTLESARPSHTSQYLCASSDRRETQYFGPGTRLLVL.

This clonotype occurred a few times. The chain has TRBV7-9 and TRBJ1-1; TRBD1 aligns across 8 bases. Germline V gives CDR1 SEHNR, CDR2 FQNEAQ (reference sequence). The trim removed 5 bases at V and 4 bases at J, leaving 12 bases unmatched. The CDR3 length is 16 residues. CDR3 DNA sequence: TGTGCCAGCAGCCCCAAGCAGGGGGCTTTCGGCACTGAAGCTTTCTTT. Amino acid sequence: CASSPKQGAFGTEAFF.

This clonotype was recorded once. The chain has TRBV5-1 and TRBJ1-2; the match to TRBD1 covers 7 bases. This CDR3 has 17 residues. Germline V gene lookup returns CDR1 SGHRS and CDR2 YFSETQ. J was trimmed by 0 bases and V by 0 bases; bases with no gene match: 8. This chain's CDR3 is CASSLAVDRPANYGYTF. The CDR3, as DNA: TGCGCCAGCAGCTTGGCTGTGGACAGGCCAGCTAACTATGGCTACACCTTC.

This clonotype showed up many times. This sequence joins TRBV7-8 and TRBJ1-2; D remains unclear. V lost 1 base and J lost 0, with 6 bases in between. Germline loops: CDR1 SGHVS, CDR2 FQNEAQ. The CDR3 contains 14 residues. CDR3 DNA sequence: TGTGCCAGCAGCTTAGACAGCCCTAACTATGGCTACACCTTC. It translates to CASSLDSPNYGYTF.

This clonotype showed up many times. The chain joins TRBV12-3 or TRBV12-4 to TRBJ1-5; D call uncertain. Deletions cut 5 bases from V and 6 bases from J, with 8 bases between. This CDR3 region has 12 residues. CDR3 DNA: TGTGCCAGCAGTCGAGTATCTCAGCCCCAGCATTTT. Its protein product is CASSRVSQPQHF.

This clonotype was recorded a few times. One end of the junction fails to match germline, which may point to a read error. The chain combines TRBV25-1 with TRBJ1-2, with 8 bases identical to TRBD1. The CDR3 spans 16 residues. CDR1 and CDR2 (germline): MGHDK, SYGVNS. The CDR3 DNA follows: TGCGCCAGCAGGAGCCTTGGACAGGGAAAATACTATGGCTACACCTTC. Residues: CASRSLGQGKYYGYTF.

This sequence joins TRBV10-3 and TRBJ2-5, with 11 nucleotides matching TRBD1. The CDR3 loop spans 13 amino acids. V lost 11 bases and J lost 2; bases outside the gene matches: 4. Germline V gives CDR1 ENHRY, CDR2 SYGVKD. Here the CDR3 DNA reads TGTGCCGTCCGGGACAGGGGGCAAGAGACCCAGTACTTC. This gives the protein CAVRDRGQETQYF.

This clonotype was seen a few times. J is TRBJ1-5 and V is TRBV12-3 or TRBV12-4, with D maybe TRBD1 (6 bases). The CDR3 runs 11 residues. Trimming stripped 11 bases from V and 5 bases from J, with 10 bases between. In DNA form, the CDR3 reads TGTGCCGGACCAGGGGATCAGCCCCAGCATTTT. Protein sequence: CAGPGDQPQHF.

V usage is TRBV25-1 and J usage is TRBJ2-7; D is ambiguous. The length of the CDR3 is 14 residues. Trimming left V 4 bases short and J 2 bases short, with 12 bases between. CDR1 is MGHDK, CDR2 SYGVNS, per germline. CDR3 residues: CASSASGSPYEQYF. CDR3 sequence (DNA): TGTGCCAGCAGTGCATCCGGATCACCCTACGAGCAGTACTTC.

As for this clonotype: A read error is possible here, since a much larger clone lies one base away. CDR3: CASIADRRETQYF. The CDR3 DNA follows: TGTGCCAGCATTGCCGATCGGCGTGAGACCCAGTACTTC. The V and J genes are TRBV2 and TRBJ2-5; D is undetermined. Trimming shortened V by 7 bases and J by 5 bases, and 14 bases separated the two germline ends. Germline values: CDR1 SNHLY, CDR2 FYNNEI. This CDR3 contains 13 residues.

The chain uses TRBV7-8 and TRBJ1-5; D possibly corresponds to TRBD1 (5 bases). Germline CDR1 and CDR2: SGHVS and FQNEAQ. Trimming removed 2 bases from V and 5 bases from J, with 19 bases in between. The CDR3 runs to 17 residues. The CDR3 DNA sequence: TGTGCCAGCAGCTTAACCCGGACACCTTCAGTACATCAGCCCCAGCATTTT. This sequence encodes CASSLTRTPSVHQPQHF.

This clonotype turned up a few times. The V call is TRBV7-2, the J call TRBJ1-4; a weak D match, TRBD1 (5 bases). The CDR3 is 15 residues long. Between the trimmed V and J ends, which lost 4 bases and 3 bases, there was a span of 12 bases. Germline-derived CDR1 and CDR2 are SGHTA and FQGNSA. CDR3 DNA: TGTGCCAGCAGCTCTGCAGGGACTCCTAATGAAAAACTGTTTTTT. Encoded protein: CASSSAGTPNEKLFF.